This TCR beta chain stems from a study of radiotherapy plus CTLA-4 blockade in lung cancer (dated by TCRdb to the late 2010s). For the wider study: Objective responses were observed in 18% of enrolled patients, and disease control was achieved in 25% to 40%.

The study tested focal radiation therapy combined with CTLA-4 blockade (ipilimumab) in patients with chemo-refractory metastatic non-small-cell lung cancer. Libraries came from the immunoSEQ multiplex PCR assay. TCRdb mirrors the immuneACCESS table, restricted to in-frame sequences. Some clones are absent from its copies; in checked studies, under half trace to an unresolved V gene, and the reason for the others is unknown. The sample table lists 80,000 or so clones, 78% of them with a count of one. The ten most abundant clones make up under 4.5% of the sample. What the work shows at the level of the full study, not this receptor alone: Early dynamic changes in blood T cell clones, together with increased serum interferon-beta after radiation, were reported as the strongest predictors of response. TCR clones derived from tumors expanded in peripheral blood after treatment with radiotherapy and ipilimumab.

Via the germline V gene, CDR1 is SGHTA and CDR2 FQGNSA. Including the terminal cysteine and phenylalanine, the CDR3 comprises 15 residues. The kept DNA is CDR3 alone, 45 bases in frame from the first base. V trim: 6 bases; J trim: 1 base; unmatched bases: 4. This clone was counted once. Its recognized antigen is unknown. It has no much larger one-base neighbor in the sample; base qualities were not kept. The sample was peripheral blood, taken from a patient treated with radiotherapy plus ipilimumab. The clonotype originates from a human donor with non-small cell lung cancer who had a partial response to radiotherapy plus ipilimumab. Some clones in this sample may be carry-over from other donors' samples. The sequence links TRBV7-2 to TRBJ2-3; TRBD1 lines up with 10 middle nucleotides. The nucleotide sequence is given as TGTGCCAGCAGTTACGGGACAGGGGGCACAGATACGCAGTATTTT. Translated, this gives CASSYGTGGTDTQYF. Joined to the reference TRBV7-2 and TRBJ2-3 proteins, this CDR3 gives the full variable domain: GAGVSQSPSNKVTEKGKDVELRCDPISGHTALYWYRQSLGQGLEFLIYFQGNSAPDKSGLPSDRFSAERTGGSVSTLTIQRTQQEDSAVYLCASSYGTGGTDTQYFGPGTRLTVL.